This paragraph reports one TCR beta chain. The antigen remains unidentified. The record originates from a study of shared clonotypes between healthy human individuals. The overall study: The study drew on two women and a few men aged 18 to 49 as donors. The plates for each donor numbered three CD4 naive, three CD4 memory, two CD8 naive and one CD8 memory.

The V gene end was trimmed by 4 bases and the J gene end by 2 bases; junction bases not matched to a gene: 6. In germline, CDR1 is MNHEY, CDR2 SVGAGI. The CDR3 is 15 amino acids. Study-wide points: The sampled material consisted only of blood, and tissue repertoires are likely to differ.

Clones were sequenced by immunoSEQ multiplex PCR, and TCRdb holds only the in-frame ones, with some missing. This table has 2 million or so clones, approximately 95% appearing once. CD8 cells classed as naive were CD45RO-negative and positively selected for CCR7, excluding terminally differentiated effector memory CD45RA+ cells. The chain employs TRBV6-5 and TRBJ2-3; 7 nucleotides match TRBD1. The source material was naive CD8+ T cells sorted from blood. The sequence derives from a man between 18 and 29 years old in good health. The CDR3 bases are TGTGCCAGCAGTTTGGGACAGTGGGACACAGATACGCAGTATTTT. It specifies CASSLGQWDTDTQYF.